This T cell receptor beta chain was obtained from a study of T cell changes during pregnancy in multiple sclerosis. The protocol was immunoSEQ multiplex PCR, while the TCRdb copy is restricted to in-frame clones and leaves out a portion. Counted here are fewer than 150,000 clones, about 96% occurring once; the ten biggest clones make up about 0.45%. The V and J ends lost 0 bases and 5 bases, in that order; junction bases with no gene match: 7. Germline-derived CDR1 and CDR2 are PRHDT and FYEKMQ (reference sequence). This CDR3 comprises 17 residues. The chain is built from TRBV13 and TRBJ2-3, with 11 bases identical to TRBD2. The sample here was peripheral blood, taken after pregnancy. The sequence was collected from a female donor with multiple sclerosis, enrolled in a pregnancy study. The CDR3: CASSLGGSGRAEDTQYF. In DNA form, the CDR3 reads TGTGCCAGCAGCTTAGGAGGTAGCGGGAGGGCCGAAGATACGCAGTATTTT.